A selection of T cell receptor beta chains follows, all from one sample in a study of T-cell reconstitution after alpha-beta-depleted transplantation in children. TCRdb itself ran the PCR reads through MiXCR, one entry per CDR3 protein. The sample includes approximately 400,000 distinct CDR3 sequences, approximately 10% seen only once; the top ten take 5% to 6.5%. This specimen was PBMCs from the stem cell graft donor, taken from the stem cell graft. Receptor source: a human donor who donated a stem cell graft to a child with acute myeloid leukemia. Each CDR3 is given with its conserved first and last residue. Each record gives: J gene, V gene, D gene, clone size, CDR3 DNA, CDR3 protein. D genes are given only for firm matches. Rows give clone size only sometimes, using once, few, many, or a class for an expanded clone.

>TRBJ2-7|TRBV5-1|TRBD1|few
TGCGCCAGCAGAGTGACTCCAGGGGGCTCCTACGAGCAGTACTTC
CASRVTPGGSYEQYF
>TRBJ2-7|TRBV6-2/TRBV6-3|NA|NA
TGTGCCAGCAGTTATTTCAAGTACGAGCAGTACTTC
CASSYFKYEQYF
>TRBJ2-3|TRBV2|NA|NA
TGTGCCAGCAAGGCAGGACTTGGCACAGATACGCAGTATTTT
CASKAGLGTDTQYF
>TRBJ2-3|TRBV29-1|NA|many
TGCAGCGTGGGGGGGACATCAGGACATACGCAGTATTTT
CSVGGTSGHTQYF
>TRBJ2-1|TRBV5-1|NA|few
TGCGCCAGCAGCTTGGCCGGGTTGGTAGGCAATGAGCAGTTCTTC
CASSLAGLVGNEQFF
>TRBJ2-1|TRBV6-1|NA|few
TGTGCCAGCAGGCTGGGACCGAACCACAATGAGCAGTTCTTC
CASRLGPNHNEQFF
>TRBJ1-4|TRBV12-3/TRBV12-4|TRBD1|few
TGTGCCAGCAGTAAGGGACAGGGAAATGAAAAACTGTTTTTT
CASSKGQGNEKLFF
>TRBJ2-2|TRBV6-5|NA|few
TGTGCCAGCAGTTACTCAACTAGCTACACCGGGGAGCTGTTTTTT
CASSYSTSYTGELFF
>TRBJ2-2|TRBV5-5|TRBD2|many
TGTGCCAGCAGCTTGGTCGGCGGGAGACTTGTCGGGGAGCTGTTTTTT
CASSLVGGRLVGELFF
>TRBJ2-5|TRBV6-1|NA|many
TGTGCCAGCAGTCCTCGTTCGGGAGAGACCCAGTACTTC
CASSPRSGETQYF
>TRBJ1-4|TRBV6-5|TRBD1|few
TGTGCCAGCAGTTACTCAACGGGACAGGGATCTGAAAAACTGTTTTTT
CASSYSTGQGSEKLFF
>TRBJ2-7|TRBV29-1|NA|few
TGCAGCGTTCTCGCGGGACAGACCTCCTACGAGCAGTACTTC
CSVLAGQTSYEQYF
>TRBJ2-3|TRBV29-1|TRBD1|many
TGCAGCGTTAGTCTGGGACAGTACACAGATACGCAGTATTTT
CSVSLGQYTDTQYF
>TRBJ2-5|TRBV20-1|TRBD2|NA
TGCAGTGCTAGAGTTCCGGGACTAGCGGGGTCGGGAGTGGGAGAGACCCAGTACTTC
CSARVPGLAGSGVGETQYF
>TRBJ2-2|TRBV5-1|NA|NA
TGCGCCAGCAGCTGGAATGGAGGGGAGGCGGTCGGGGAGCTGTTTTTT
CASSWNGGEAVGELFF
>TRBJ2-6|TRBV7-2|NA|few
TGTGCCAGCAGTGATACGGGCAGCTCCCCAGGGCCCTCTGGGGCCAACGTCCTGACTTTC
CASSDTGSSPGPSGANVLTF